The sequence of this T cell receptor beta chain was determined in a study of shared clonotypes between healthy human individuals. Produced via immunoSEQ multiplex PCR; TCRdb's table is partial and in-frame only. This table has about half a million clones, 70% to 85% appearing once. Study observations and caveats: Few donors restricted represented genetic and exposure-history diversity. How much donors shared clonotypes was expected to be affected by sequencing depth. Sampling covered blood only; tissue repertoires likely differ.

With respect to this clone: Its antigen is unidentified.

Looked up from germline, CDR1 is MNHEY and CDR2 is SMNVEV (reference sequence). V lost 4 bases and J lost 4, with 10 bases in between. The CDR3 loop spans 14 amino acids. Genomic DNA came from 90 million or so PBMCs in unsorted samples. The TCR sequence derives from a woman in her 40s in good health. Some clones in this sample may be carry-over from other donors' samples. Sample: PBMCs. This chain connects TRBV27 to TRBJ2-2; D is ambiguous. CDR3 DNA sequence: TGTGCCAGCAGTTCCTGGGCCTTCACCGGGGAGCTGTTTTTT. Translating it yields CASSSWAFTGELFF.